The present entry profiles one TCR beta chain with its context. Those enrolled in Seattle joined during active infection and were followed longitudinally afterward. CDR3 length equals 16 residues. Trimming stripped 0 bases from V and 2 bases from J, with 14 bases between. Per the germline V gene, CDR1 is LGHNA and CDR2 is YSLEER. Original processing notes: Amplifying reference gene primers gave estimates of nucleated cell counts. Using immunoSEQ multiplex PCR, the repertoire was profiled, and TCRdb retains in-frame clones only, with some absent. Clone size and the V and J calls come from that table; the DNA yielded D and trimming. In the table there are some 390,000 clones, approximately 91% of which are singletons. The data were obtained in a study of blood T cell repertoires in COVID-19. Study-level background: PBMCs, B-cell-depleted T cells, or T cells were the source of the cDNA or gDNA that made up the material.

The genes are TRBV4-3 and TRBJ2-7, with D hard to call. The sequence came from a woman between 35 and 50 years old with COVID-19, enrolled during active disease. The sequencing sample was made of peripheral blood. The CDR3 region has the DNA TGCGCCAGCAGCCAAGAGTTGAACAGTTGGACCTACGAGCAGTACTTC. Protein: CASSQELNSWTYEQYF.